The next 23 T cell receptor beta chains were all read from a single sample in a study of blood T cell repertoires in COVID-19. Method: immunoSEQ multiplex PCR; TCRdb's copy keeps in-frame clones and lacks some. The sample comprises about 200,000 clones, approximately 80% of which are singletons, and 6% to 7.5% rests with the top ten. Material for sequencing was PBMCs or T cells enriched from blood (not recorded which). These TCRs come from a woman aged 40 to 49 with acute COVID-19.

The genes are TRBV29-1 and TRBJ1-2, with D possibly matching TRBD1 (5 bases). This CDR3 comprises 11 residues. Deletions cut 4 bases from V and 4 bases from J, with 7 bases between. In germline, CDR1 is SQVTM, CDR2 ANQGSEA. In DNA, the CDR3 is TGCAGCGTTGCGACAGTCTATGGCTACACCTTC. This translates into CSVATVYGYTF.

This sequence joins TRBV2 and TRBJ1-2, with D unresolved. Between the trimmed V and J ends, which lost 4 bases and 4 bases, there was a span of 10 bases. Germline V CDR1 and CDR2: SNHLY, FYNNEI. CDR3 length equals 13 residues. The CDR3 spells CASSVSQFYGYTF. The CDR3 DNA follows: TGTGCCAGCAGTGTATCACAGTTCTATGGCTACACCTTC. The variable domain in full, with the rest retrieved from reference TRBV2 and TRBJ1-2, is EPEVTQTPSHQVTQMGQEVILRCVPISNHLYFYWYRQILGQKVEFLVSFYNNEISEKSEIFDDQFSVERPDGSNFTLKIRSTKLEDSAMYFCASSVSQFYGYTFGSGTRLTVV.

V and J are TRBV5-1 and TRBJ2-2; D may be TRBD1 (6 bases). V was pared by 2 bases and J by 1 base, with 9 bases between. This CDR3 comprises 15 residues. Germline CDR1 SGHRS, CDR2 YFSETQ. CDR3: CASSLSRGNTGELFF. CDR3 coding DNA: TGCGCCAGCAGCTTAAGCAGGGGGAACACCGGGGAGCTGTTTTTT. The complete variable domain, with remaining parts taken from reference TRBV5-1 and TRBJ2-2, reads KAGVTQTPRYLIKTRGQQVTLSCSPISGHRSVSWYQQTPGQGLQFLFEYFSETQRNKGNFPGRFSGRQFSNSRSEMNVSTLELGDSALYLCASSLSRGNTGELFFGEGSRLTVL.

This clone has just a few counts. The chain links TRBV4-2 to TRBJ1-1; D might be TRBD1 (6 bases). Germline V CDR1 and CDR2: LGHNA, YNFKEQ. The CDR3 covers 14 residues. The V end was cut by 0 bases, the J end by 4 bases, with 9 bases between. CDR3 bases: TGTGCCAGCAGCCAAGACAGGGGCGGCACTGAAGCTTTCTTT. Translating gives CASSQDRGGTEAFF.

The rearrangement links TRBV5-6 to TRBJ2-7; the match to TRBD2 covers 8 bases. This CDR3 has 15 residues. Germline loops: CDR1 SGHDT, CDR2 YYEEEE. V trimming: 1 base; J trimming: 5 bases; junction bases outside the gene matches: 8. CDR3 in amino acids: CASSLSGTSKHEQYF. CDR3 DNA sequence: TGTGCCAGCAGCTTGTCCGGGACTAGTAAGCACGAGCAGTACTTC.

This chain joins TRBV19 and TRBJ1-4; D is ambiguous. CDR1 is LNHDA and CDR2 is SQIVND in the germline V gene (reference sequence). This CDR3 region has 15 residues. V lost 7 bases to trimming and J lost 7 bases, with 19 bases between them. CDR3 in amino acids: CASINKGAVSEKLFF. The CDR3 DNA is TGTGCCAGTATTAACAAGGGAGCAGTGAGTGAAAAACTGTTTTTT.

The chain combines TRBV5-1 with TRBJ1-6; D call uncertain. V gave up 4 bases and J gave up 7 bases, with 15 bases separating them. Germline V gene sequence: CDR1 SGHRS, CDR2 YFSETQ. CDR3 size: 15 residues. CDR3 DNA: TGCGCCAGCAGCCGCTCGGAGGGCCCAAATTCACCCCTCCACTTT. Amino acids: CASSRSEGPNSPLHF.

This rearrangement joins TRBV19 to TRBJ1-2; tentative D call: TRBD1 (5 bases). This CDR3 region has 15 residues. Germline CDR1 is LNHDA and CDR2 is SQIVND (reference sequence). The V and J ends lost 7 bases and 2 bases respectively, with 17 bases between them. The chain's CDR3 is CASNSFQGKNYGYTF. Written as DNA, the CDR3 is TGTGCCAGTAACAGCTTCCAGGGTAAAAACTATGGCTACACCTTC.

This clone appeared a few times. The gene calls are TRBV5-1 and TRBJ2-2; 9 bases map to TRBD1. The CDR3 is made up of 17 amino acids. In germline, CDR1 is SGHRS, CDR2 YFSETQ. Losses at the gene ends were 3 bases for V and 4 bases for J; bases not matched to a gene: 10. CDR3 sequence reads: CASSSETGGPSTGELFF. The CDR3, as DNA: TGCGCCAGCAGCTCGGAAACAGGGGGCCCAAGCACCGGGGAGCTGTTTTTT.

CDR3 amino acids: CASSLKSNTEAFF. CDR3 coding DNA: TGTGCCAGCAGTTTAAAGAGCAACACTGAAGCTTTCTTT. The chain links TRBV12-3 or TRBV12-4 to TRBJ1-1; D is ambiguous. Trimming shortened V by 2 bases and J by 2 bases, and 6 bases separated the two germline ends. CDR3 length equals 13 residues.

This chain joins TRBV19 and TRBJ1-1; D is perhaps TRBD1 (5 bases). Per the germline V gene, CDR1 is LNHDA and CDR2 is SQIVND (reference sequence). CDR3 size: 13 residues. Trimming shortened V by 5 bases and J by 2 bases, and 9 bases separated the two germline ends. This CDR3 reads CASSATANTEAFF. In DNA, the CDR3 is TGTGCCAGTAGTGCGACAGCTAACACTGAAGCTTTCTTT. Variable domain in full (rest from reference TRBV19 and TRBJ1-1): DGGITQSPKYLFRKEGQNVTLSCEQNLNHDAMYWYRQDPGQGLRLIYYSQIVNDFQKGDIAEGYSVSREKKESFPLTVTSAQKNPTAFYLCASSATANTEAFFGQGTRLTVV.

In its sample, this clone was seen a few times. The CDR3 DNA follows: TGTGCCAGCAGCCAAGACCGACAAAGTGCTGCTTTCTTT. Encoded protein: CASSQDRQSAAFF. J is TRBJ1-1 and V is TRBV14; D is uncertain. This CDR3 region has 13 residues. The germline V gene has CDR1 SGHDN and CDR2 FVKESK. V dropped 0 bases and J dropped 11 bases, with 13 bases sitting between them.

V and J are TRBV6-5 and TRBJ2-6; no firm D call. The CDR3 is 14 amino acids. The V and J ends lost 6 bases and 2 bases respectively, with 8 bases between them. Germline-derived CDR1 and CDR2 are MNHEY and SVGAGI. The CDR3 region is CASRIGAGANVLTF. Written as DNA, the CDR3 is TGTGCCAGCAGGATCGGTGCTGGGGCCAACGTCCTGACTTTC.

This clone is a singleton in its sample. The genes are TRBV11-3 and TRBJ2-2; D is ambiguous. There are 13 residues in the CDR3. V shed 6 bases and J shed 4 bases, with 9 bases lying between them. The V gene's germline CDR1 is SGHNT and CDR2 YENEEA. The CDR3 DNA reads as TGTGCCAGCAGTTACCACAGCACCGGGGAGCTGTTTTTT. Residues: CASSYHSTGELFF.

The CDR3 loop reads CASSFRTGWDEQYF. As DNA, the CDR3 is TGTGCCAGCAGCTTCCGGACAGGATGGGACGAGCAGTACTTC. The V gene is TRBV9, the J gene TRBJ2-7, with 7 nucleotides matching TRBD1. Germline trimming cut 4 bases from V and 5 bases from J; bases unmatched to any gene: 9. Germline V gene data show CDR1 as SGDLS and CDR2 as YYNGEE. This CDR3 spans 14 amino acids.

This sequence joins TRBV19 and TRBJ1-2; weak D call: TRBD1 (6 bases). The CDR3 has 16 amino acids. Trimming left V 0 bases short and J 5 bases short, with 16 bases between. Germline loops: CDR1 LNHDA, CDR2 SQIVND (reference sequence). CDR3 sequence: CASSIEGARGYYGYTF. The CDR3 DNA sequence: TGTGCCAGTAGTATAGAAGGCGCCAGGGGTTATTATGGCTACACCTTC.

The chain's CDR3 is CAWSPETGRSNQPQHF. CDR3 sequence (DNA): TGTGCCTGGAGTCCCGAGACAGGGAGGAGCAATCAGCCCCAGCATTTT. The V gene is TRBV30, the J gene TRBJ1-5; 7 nucleotides agree with TRBD1. CDR3 length: 16 amino acids. V lost 2 bases and J lost 1; bases outside the gene matches: 8. The germline CDR1 and CDR2 sequences are GTSNPN and SVGIG (reference sequence).

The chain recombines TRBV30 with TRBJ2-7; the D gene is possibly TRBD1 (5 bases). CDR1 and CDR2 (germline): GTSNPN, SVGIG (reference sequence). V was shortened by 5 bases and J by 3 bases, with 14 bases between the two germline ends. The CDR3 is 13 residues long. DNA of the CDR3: TGTGCCTGGGGCAGTACAGGTATCTACGAGCAGTACTTC. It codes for CAWGSTGIYEQYF.

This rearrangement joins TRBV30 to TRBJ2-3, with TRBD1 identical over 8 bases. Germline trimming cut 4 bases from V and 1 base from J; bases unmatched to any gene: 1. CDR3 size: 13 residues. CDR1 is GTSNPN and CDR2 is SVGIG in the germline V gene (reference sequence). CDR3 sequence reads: CAWTGGGTDTQYF. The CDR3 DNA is TGTGCCTGGACAGGGGGCGGCACAGATACGCAGTATTTT.

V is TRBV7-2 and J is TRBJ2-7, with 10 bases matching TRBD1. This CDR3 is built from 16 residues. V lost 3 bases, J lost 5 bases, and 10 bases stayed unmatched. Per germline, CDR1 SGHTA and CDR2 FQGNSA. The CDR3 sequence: CASSLPRDRGFHEQYF. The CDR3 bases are TGTGCCAGCAGCTTGCCCCGGGACAGGGGTTTCCACGAGCAGTACTTC.

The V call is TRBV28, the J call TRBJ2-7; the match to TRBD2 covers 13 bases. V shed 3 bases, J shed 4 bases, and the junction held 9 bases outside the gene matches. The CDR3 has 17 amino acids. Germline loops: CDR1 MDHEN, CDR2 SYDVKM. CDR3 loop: CASSFIGLAGERYEQYF. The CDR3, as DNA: TGTGCCAGCAGTTTTATTGGACTAGCGGGAGAACGATACGAGCAGTACTTC.

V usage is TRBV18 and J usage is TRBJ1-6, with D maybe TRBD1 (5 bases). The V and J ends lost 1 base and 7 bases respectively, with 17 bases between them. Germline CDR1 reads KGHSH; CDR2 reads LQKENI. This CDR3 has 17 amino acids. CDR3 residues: CASSPLAVGRANSPLHF. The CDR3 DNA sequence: TGTGCCAGCTCACCACTTGCTGTCGGCAGGGCCAATTCACCCCTCCACTTT. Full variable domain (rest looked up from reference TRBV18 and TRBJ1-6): NAGVMQNPRHLVRRRGQEARLRCSPMKGHSHVYWYRQLPEEGLKFMVYLQKENIIDESGMPKERFSAEFPKEGPSILRIQQVVRGDSAAYFCASSPLAVGRANSPLHFGNGTRLTVT.

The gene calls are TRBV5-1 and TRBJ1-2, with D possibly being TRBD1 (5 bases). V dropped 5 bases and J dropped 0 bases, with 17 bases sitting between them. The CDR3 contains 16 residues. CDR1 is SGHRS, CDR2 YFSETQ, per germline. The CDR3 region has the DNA TGCGCCAGCAGGGAAGCATCGCGGGGGGCTAACTATGGCTACACCTTC. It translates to CASREASRGANYGYTF.